A selection of T cell receptor beta chains follows, all from one sample in a study of Graves' ophthalmopathy and Graves' hyperthyroidism. TCRdb re-analysed the multiplex PCR reads in MiXCR, keeping a single row per CDR3 protein. This table holds hundreds of thousands of distinct CDR3 sequences, 22% found once. The sequenced sample consisted of peripheral blood. The receptor source for this set is a woman between 18 and 30 years old with stable Graves' hyperthyroidism. Some clones in this sample may be carry-over from other donors' samples. CDR3s include the opening cysteine and the closing phenylalanine or tryptophan. D genes are given only for firm matches. Some rows have no size entry. The others give once, few or many, or a class for an expanded clone.

many | TRBJ2-5 | TRBV29-1 | - | CSVVAVRETQYF | TGCAGCGTTGTCGCGGTGAGGGAGACCCAGTACTTC
- | TRBJ1-6 | TRBV6-1 | - | CASSEASQGTPLHF | TGTGCCAGCAGTGAAGCGTCGCAGGGAACACCCCTCCACTTT
many | TRBJ1-5 | TRBV6-1 | - | CATNQPQHF | TGTGCCACCAATCAGCCCCAGCATTTT
many | TRBJ2-7 | TRBV7-3 | TRBD2 | CASSYASGTNLNYEQYF | TGTGCCAGCAGCTACGCTAGCGGGACAAACCTCAACTACGAGCAGTACTTC
- | TRBJ2-5 | TRBV4-1 | - | CASSQGSTQETQYF | TGCGCCAGCAGCCAGGGGTCCACCCAAGAGACCCAGTACTTC
many | TRBJ1-2 | TRBV12-3/TRBV12-4 | - | CASSYLTRQMAYGYTF | TGTGCCAGCAGTTACCTAACCAGACAGATGGCATATGGCTACACCTTC
few | TRBJ2-7 | TRBV28 | - | CASSFSGTGTYEQYF | TGTGCCAGCAGTTTTTCCGGGACGGGGACCTACGAGCAGTACTTC
many | TRBJ1-2 | TRBV20-1 | - | CSAKGGYYGYTF | TGCAGTGCTAAAGGGGGGTACTATGGCTACACCTTC
many | TRBJ1-1 | TRBV6-1 | - | CASSEERRSWAFF | TGTGCCAGCAGTGAAGAGCGGCGGTCATGGGCTTTCTTT
many | TRBJ2-5 | TRBV5-1 | - | CASSLGATQETQYF | TGCGCCAGCAGCTTGGGGGCAACCCAAGAGACCCAGTACTTC
- | TRBJ2-7 | TRBV11-2 | TRBD1 | CASSSRDRAEQYF | TGTGCCAGCAGCTCCCGGGACAGGGCCGAGCAGTACTTC
few | TRBJ2-2 | TRBV5-1 | - | CASSSTTRNTGELFF | TGCGCCAGCAGCTCTACTACCCGCAACACCGGGGAGCTGTTTTTT
many | TRBJ1-2 | TRBV6-1 | - | CASSIRTTQGRYTF | TGTGCCAGCAGTATCCGGACAACGCAGGGTCGCTACACCTTC
many | TRBJ2-7 | TRBV29-1 | - | CSVDHRGSEQYF | TGCAGCGTTGATCACCGGGGGTCCGAGCAGTACTTC
many | TRBJ2-7 | TRBV5-1 | - | CASSLGQPQYYEQYF | TGCGCCAGCAGCTTGGGGCAGCCCCAGTACTACGAGCAGTACTTC
many | TRBJ1-2 | TRBV6-5 | - | CASSGDLRYGYTF | TGTGCCAGCAGCGGGGACCTACGTTATGGCTACACCTTC
few | TRBJ1-1 | TRBV6-1 | - | CASSDLREMNTEAFF | TGTGCCAGCAGTGACCTCAGGGAAATGAACACTGAAGCTTTCTTT
many | TRBJ1-2 | TRBV7-2 | - | CASSLGHIANYGYTF | TGTGCCAGCAGCTTAGGACATATCGCTAACTATGGCTACACCTTC
- | TRBJ2-2 | TRBV10-3 | - | CAISRQFRGGGELFF | TGTGCCATCAGTCGACAGTTCAGAGGGGGCGGGGAGCTGTTTTTT
many | TRBJ1-1 | TRBV20-1 | - | CSAIDTDNTEAFF | TGCAGTGCTATAGACACGGATAACACTGAAGCTTTCTTT
many | TRBJ2-7 | TRBV28 | - | CASSFFPPSSYEQYF | TGTGCCAGCAGTTTTTTTCCTCCCAGCTCCTACGAGCAGTACTTC
few | TRBJ1-1 | TRBV28 | - | CASSHRVRPSEAFF | TGTGCCAGCAGTCACAGGGTACGGCCTAGTGAAGCTTTCTTT
many | TRBJ1-2 | TRBV2 | - | CASSRQENYGYTF | TGTGCCAGCAGTCGACAGGAGAACTATGGCTACACCTTC
many | TRBJ1-1 | TRBV5-1 | - | CASSTYGGTNTEAFF | TGCGCCAGCAGCACATACGGGGGTACGAACACTGAAGCTTTCTTT
many | TRBJ2-7 | TRBV5-1 | - | CASTRAGGRNEQYF | TGCGCCAGCACTCGGGCAGGGGGGAGGAACGAGCAGTACTTC
- | TRBJ1-1 | TRBV6-1 | - | CASTFSQGRTEAFF | TGTGCCAGCACCTTCTCGCAGGGGAGAACTGAAGCTTTCTTT
many | TRBJ1-1 | TRBV30 | - | CAWRKGTKNTEAFF | TGTGCCTGGAGGAAAGGGACAAAGAACACTGAAGCTTTCTTT
- | TRBJ2-5 | TRBV5-1 | TRBD1 | CASTQGQGYETQYF | TGCGCCAGCACCCAGGGACAGGGCTACGAGACCCAGTACTTC
many | TRBJ1-1 | TRBV28 | - | CATSEGVPKNEAFF | TGTGCCACCTCCGAGGGGGTACCGAAAAACGAAGCTTTCTTT
- | TRBJ1-1 | TRBV20-1 | TRBD1 | CSARGDRGRSAFF | TGCAGTGCTAGGGGGGACAGGGGGCGGTCGGCTTTCTTT
few | TRBJ1-5 | TRBV30 | - | CAWSGERGNQPQHF | TGTGCCTGGAGTGGGGAAAGGGGGAATCAGCCCCAGCATTTT
many | TRBJ2-5 | TRBV6-1 | - | CASSVGGLGGETQYF | TGTGCCAGCAGTGTTGGGGGCCTTGGGGGAGAGACCCAGTACTTC
- | TRBJ2-7 | TRBV2 | - | CASSVYPGSYEQYF | TGTGCCAGCAGTGTGTACCCAGGCTCCTACGAGCAGTACTTC
- | TRBJ2-7 | TRBV6-1 | TRBD1 | CASRPTGGESEQYF | TGTGCCAGCAGACCGACAGGGGGCGAAAGCGAGCAGTACTTC
many | TRBJ1-1 | TRBV12-3/TRBV12-4 | TRBD1 | CASSPLYSTGMNTEAFF | TGTGCCAGCAGTCCCCTTTACTCGACAGGGATGAACACTGAAGCTTTCTTT
many | TRBJ2-7 | TRBV2 | - | CASIWGTYEQYF | TGTGCCAGCATATGGGGGACCTACGAGCAGTACTTC
- | TRBJ1-5 | TRBV24-1 | - | CATSGSKKGGNQPQHF | TGTGCCACCAGTGGGAGTAAAAAAGGGGGCAATCAGCCCCAGCATTTT
many | TRBJ1-1 | TRBV9 | - | CASSAKGGGGTEAFF | TGTGCCAGCAGCGCCAAAGGGGGGGGTGGCACTGAAGCTTTCTTT
many | TRBJ2-4 | TRBV9 | TRBD2 | CASSVGGGGQNIQYF | TGTGCCAGCAGCGTAGGGGGGGGTGGCCAAAACATTCAGTACTTC
few | TRBJ2-5 | TRBV12-5 | - | CASGSISPQTRQETQYF | TGTGCTAGTGGCTCCATCTCTCCTCAGACTCGCCAAGAGACCCAGTACTTC
few | TRBJ2-2 | TRBV11-2 | - | CASRYRAYPGELFF | TGTGCCAGCAGATACCGGGCCTACCCCGGGGAGCTGTTTTTT
many | TRBJ1-1 | TRBV20-1 | - | CSAPRLTEAFF | TGCAGTGCCCCGAGATTGACTGAAGCTTTCTTT
many | TRBJ1-1 | TRBV12-5 | TRBD1 | CASGLTYLGQRNTEAFF | TGTGCTAGTGGTTTGACGTACCTGGGACAGAGGAACACTGAAGCTTTCTTT
many | TRBJ2-3 | TRBV5-1 | TRBD2 | CASSNALAGLSTDTQYF | TGCGCCAGCAGCAACGCATTAGCGGGGTTAAGCACAGATACGCAGTATTTT
- | TRBJ2-4 | TRBV5-1 | - | CASSLSSVRDIQYF | TGCGCCAGCAGCTTGAGCTCGGTCCGAGACATTCAGTACTTC
many | TRBJ1-1 | TRBV4-1 | - | CASSQEGHSSTEAFF | TGCGCCAGCAGCCAAGAGGGGCACAGCAGCACTGAAGCTTTCTTT
many | TRBJ2-7 | TRBV20-1 | - | CSATLDRRNEQYF | TGCAGTGCTACCTTGGACAGAAGAAACGAGCAGTACTTC
- | TRBJ1-2 | TRBV30 | - | CAWTRTAPYGYTF | TGTGCCTGGACAAGGACAGCTCCCTATGGCTACACCTTC
many | TRBJ1-2 | TRBV30 | - | CAWSPSARTNYGYTF | TGTGCCTGGAGTCCGTCCGCCAGAACAAACTATGGCTACACCTTC
few | TRBJ2-7 | TRBV28 | TRBD2 | CASANWGGGYEQYF | TGTGCCAGCGCAAACTGGGGGGGGGGATACGAGCAGTACTTC
few | TRBJ2-2 | TRBV6-1 | TRBD1 | CASGTENTGELFF | TGTGCCTCCGGGACAGAGAACACCGGGGAGCTGTTTTTT
many | TRBJ1-2 | TRBV5-6 | TRBD1 | CASSVGQGDYTF | TGTGCCAGCAGCGTGGGACAGGGTGACTACACCTTC